This T cell receptor beta chain appears in the sequencing data of a study of cytomegalovirus exposure and HLA in healthy donors. Study as a whole: In an early release, HLA-typed donors contributed tens of millions of unique TCR sequences.

In the PCR, 60 Vbeta and 13 Jbeta primers were used. Profiled with immunoSEQ multiplex PCR; TCRdb holds only in-frame clones, not every one. This table has over 150,000 clones, around 77% appearing once. Healthy bone marrow donors made up the donors. The CDR3 is 17 amino acids. V was trimmed by 8 bases and J by 2 bases, leaving 22 bases between them. Germline CDR1 reads SNHLY; CDR2 reads FYNNEI. Study-level points and caveats: Some V segments, TRBV6-2 and TRBV6-3 among them, were indistinguishable and were therefore excluded.

This clone was counted only a few times. Its antigen is unknown. Sequenced input: PBMCs. V is TRBV2 and J is TRBJ1-5; TRBD1 is a possible D gene (6 bases). This clonotype was obtained from a man aged 25 to 40 in good health and CMV-seropositive. The CDR3 is CASSPGDYLRGNQPQHF. CDR3 DNA: TGTGCCAGCTCGCCAGGGGACTACCTACGGGGCAATCAGCCCCAGCATTTT.